This TCR beta chain derives from a study of blood T cell repertoires in COVID-19. Overall study context: Acute and convalescent COVID-19 samples came from the United States, Italy and Spain.

The CDR3 runs to 14 residues. Germline CDR1 reads MGHDK; CDR2 reads SYGVNS. With V trimmed by 5 bases and J by 2 bases, 2 bases remained unmatched. As originally analysed: Estimation of nucleated cell counts relied on the amplification of reference gene primers. Some clones are missing from TCRdb's copy, which holds only in-frame ones; the method was immunoSEQ multiplex PCR. V and J calls and clone size follow that table, whereas D and trimming were derived from the DNA. The sample contains tens of thousands of clones, about nine tenths of which appear only once. This clonotype was sampled from a man aged 55-75 years with acute or convalescent COVID-19. What was sequenced was peripheral blood. This sequence joins TRBV25-1 and TRBJ1-4; 7 nucleotides align to TRBD1. The CDR3 DNA reads as TGTGCCAGCAGTTTGACAGGGACTAATGAAAAACTGTTTTTT. Translated: CASSLTGTNEKLFF. The variable domain in full, completed from reference TRBV25-1 and TRBJ1-4, reads EADIYQTPRYLVIGTGKKITLECSQTMGHDKMYWYQQDPGMELHLIHYSYGVNSTEKGDLSSESTVSRIRTEHFPLTLESARPSHTSQYLCASSLTGTNEKLFFGSGTQLSVL.